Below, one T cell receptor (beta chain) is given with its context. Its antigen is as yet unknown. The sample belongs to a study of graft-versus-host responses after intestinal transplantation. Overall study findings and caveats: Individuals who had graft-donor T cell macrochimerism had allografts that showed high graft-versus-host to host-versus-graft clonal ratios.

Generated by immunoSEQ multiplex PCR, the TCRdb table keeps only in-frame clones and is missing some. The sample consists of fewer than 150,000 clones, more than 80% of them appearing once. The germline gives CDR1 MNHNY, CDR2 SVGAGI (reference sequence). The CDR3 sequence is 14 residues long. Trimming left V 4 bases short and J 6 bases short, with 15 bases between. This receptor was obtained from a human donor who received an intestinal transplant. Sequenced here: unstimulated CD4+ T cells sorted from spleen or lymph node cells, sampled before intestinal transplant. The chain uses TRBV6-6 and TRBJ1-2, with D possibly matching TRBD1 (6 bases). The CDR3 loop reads CASSSLGGRDGYTF. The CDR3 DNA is TGTGCCAGCAGTTCTTTAGGGGGGAGGGATGGCTACACCTTC.